The sequence of this TCR beta chain was determined in a study of blood T cells in healthy people across ages. The second PCR ran roughly 7 to 11 cycles with a sample-barcoded 5' primer and J-beta primers. TCRdb re-called the 5' RACE reads through MiXCR, storing one row per CDR3 protein. The sample lists about 510,000 distinct CDR3 sequences, about 27% seen once, with approximately 3.6% in the top ten. There are 16 residues in the CDR3. Trimming removed 1 base from V and 3 bases from J, with 16 bases in between. In germline, CDR1 is LGHNA, CDR2 YNFKEQ. Study-level findings and limits: Older individuals had lower TCR beta diversity per million T cells (the decline was roughly linear). Naive and antigen-experienced cells were not separated, limiting conclusive comparison. Diversity estimated from one million T cells was considered an underestimate.

This clonotype appeared a few times. Its specificity is unknown. The data were also submitted as part of a second study, on T cells of mothers and their children.

Sample: blood. This TCR came from a boy aged 2 to 10 in good health. The chain combines TRBV4-2 with TRBJ2-7; D is unclear. The CDR3 reads CASSQAQPRDLYEQYF. In DNA form, the CDR3 reads TGTGCCAGCAGCCAAGCTCAACCACGCGACCTCTACGAGCAGTACTTC.